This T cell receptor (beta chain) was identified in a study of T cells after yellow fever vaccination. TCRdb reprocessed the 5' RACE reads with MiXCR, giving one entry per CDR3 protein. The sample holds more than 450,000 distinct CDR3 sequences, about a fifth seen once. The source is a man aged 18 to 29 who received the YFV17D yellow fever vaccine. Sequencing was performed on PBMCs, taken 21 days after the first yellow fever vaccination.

DNA for the CDR3: TGCGCCAGCAGCTTGGAGGGATCGGAATACGAGCAGTACTTC. This codes for CASSLEGSEYEQYF. The V and J genes are TRBV5-1 and TRBJ2-7; D is undetermined. Germline CDR1 is SGHRS and CDR2 is YFSETQ. This CDR3 region has 14 residues. The V end was cut by 0 bases, the J end by 4 bases, with 11 bases between.